These T cell receptor beta chains were read from a single sample in a study of blood T cell repertoires in COVID-19. Assay used: immunoSEQ multiplex PCR; TCRdb lists only in-frame clones, some missing. The sample yields a few hundred thousand clones, around 92% seen once. The sequencing input was PBMCs or T cells enriched from blood (not recorded which). The origin of the receptors is a woman aged 25 to 45 who had recovered from COVID-19. The CDR3 runs from the conserved cysteine through the conserved F or W. D genes are given only for firm matches. The size entry is marked missing in some rows and otherwise reads once, few, many or a size class.

TRBJ2-3 | TRBV3-1/TRBV3-2 | TRBD2 | . | CASSQKTSWGTDTQYF | TGTGCCAGCAGTCAAAAGACTAGCTGGGGCACAGATACGCAGTATTTT
TRBJ2-6 | TRBV11-2 | . | . | CASSFTGSGANVLTF | TGTGCCAGCAGCTTCACTGGCTCTGGGGCCAACGTCCTGACTTTC
TRBJ2-2 | TRBV6-2/TRBV6-3 | TRBD2 | once | CASSYLAGEREDGELFF | TGTGCCAGCAGTTACTTGGCGGGAGAACGAGAGGACGGGGAGCTGTTTTTT
TRBJ1-3 | TRBV5-1 | . | . | CASRTGDSGNTIYF | TGCGCCAGCAGAACCGGTGACTCTGGAAACACCATATATTTT
TRBJ1-5 | TRBV7-9 | . | . | CASSRGTRTASNQPQHF | TGTGCCAGCAGCCGGGGGACGCGAACCGCTAGCAATCAGCCCCAGCATTTT
TRBJ1-1 | TRBV2 | . | . | CASSELRKNTEAFF | TGTGCCAGCAGTGAACTCAGAAAGAACACTGAAGCTTTCTTT
TRBJ2-7 | TRBV6-1 | TRBD1 | . | CASSEPWTGREQYF | TGTGCCAGCAGTGAGCCCTGGACAGGGCGTGAGCAGTACTTC
TRBJ2-3 | TRBV5-1 | . | . | CASSLDLTQYF | TGCGCCAGCAGCTTGGATCTAACGCAGTATTTT
TRBJ2-7 | TRBV5-1 | TRBD1 | . | CASSKNRGIFHEQYF | TGCGCCAGCAGCAAAAACAGGGGAATCTTCCACGAGCAGTACTTC
TRBJ1-1 | TRBV10-3 | . | few | CAIRGQQGTEAFF | TGTGCCATCAGGGGACAACAAGGCACTGAAGCTTTCTTT
TRBJ2-2 | TRBV4-3 | . | . | CASSQDLFANTGELFF | TGCGCCAGCAGCCAAGATCTATTTGCAAACACCGGGGAGCTGTTTTTT
TRBJ1-4 | TRBV3-1/TRBV3-2 | . | . | CASRGQPNEKLFF | TGTGCCAGCAGAGGACAGCCTAATGAAAAACTGTTTTTT
TRBJ1-5 | TRBV12-3/TRBV12-4 | . | . | CASSLQGNQPQHF | TGTGCCAGCAGCCTACAGGGTAATCAGCCCCAGCATTTT
TRBJ2-7 | TRBV5-1 | . | . | CASSLGEGLYEQYF | TGCGCCAGCAGCTTGGGAGAGGGACTCTACGAGCAGTACTTC
TRBJ1-1 | TRBV4-2 | . | . | CASSQAQGTEAFF | TGTGCCAGCAGCCAAGCACAGGGAACCGAAGCTTTCTTT
TRBJ1-2 | TRBV19 | . | . | CASSIYADSYGYTF | TGTGCCAGTAGTATTTATGCCGACTCCTATGGCTACACCTTC
TRBJ2-5 | TRBV28 | . | . | CASSWWQIQETQYF | TGTGCCAGCAGTTGGTGGCAGATCCAAGAGACCCAGTACTTC
TRBJ2-2 | TRBV6-5 | TRBD2 | . | CASSYKPSGGAGELFF | TGTGCCAGCAGTTACAAGCCTAGCGGGGGGGCCGGGGAGCTGTTTTTT
TRBJ2-7 | TRBV19 | TRBD1 | . | CASSPGTGGYEQYF | TGTGCCAGTAGTCCCGGGACAGGGGGATACGAGCAGTACTTC
TRBJ2-5 | TRBV3-1/TRBV3-2 | . | . | CASSQDAGEETQYF | TGTGCCAGCAGCCAAGATGCAGGGGAGGAGACCCAGTACTTC
TRBJ2-1 | TRBV4-1 | TRBD2 | . | CASSQEKGLAGYNEQFF | TGCGCCAGCAGCCAAGAGAAGGGGCTAGCGGGGTACAATGAGCAGTTCTTC
TRBJ1-1 | TRBV30 | TRBD1 | . | CAWMRSWGQFENTEAFF | TGTGCCTGGATGAGGTCGTGGGGACAGTTCGAGAACACTGAAGCTTTCTTT
TRBJ2-1 | TRBV4-2 | TRBD1 | . | CASSLGQVSYNEQFF | TGTGCCAGCAGCCTGGGACAGGTCTCCTACAATGAGCAGTTCTTC
TRBJ2-6 | TRBV10-1 | . | . | CASSEYTANSGANVLTF | TGCGCCAGCAGTGAGTACACAGCCAACTCTGGGGCCAACGTCCTGACTTTC
TRBJ1-3 | TRBV7-9 | . | . | CASIEQGAGNTIYF | TGTGCCAGCATCGAACAGGGCGCTGGAAACACCATATATTTT
TRBJ2-7 | TRBV27 | . | . | CASSLSGQPEYEQYF | TGTGCCAGCAGTTTATCTGGGCAGCCAGAATACGAGCAGTACTTC
TRBJ2-7 | TRBV30 | TRBD2 | . | CAWTTSGREAYEQYF | TGTGCCTGGACGACTAGCGGGAGGGAGGCCTACGAGCAGTACTTC
TRBJ2-7 | TRBV10-3 | . | . | CAISGRSGRSSYEQYF | TGTGCCATCAGTGGGAGGAGCGGAAGGAGCTCCTACGAGCAGTACTTC
TRBJ1-2 | TRBV5-6 | . | . | CASSPFRQDYTF | TGTGCCAGCAGCCCATTCCGCCAGGACTACACCTTC
TRBJ1-1 | TRBV12-3/TRBV12-4 | . | . | CASSFGLDTEAFF | TGTGCCAGCAGTTTCGGGTTGGACACTGAAGCTTTCTTT
TRBJ1-1 | TRBV5-4 | TRBD1 | . | CASRRTGNTEAFF | TGTGCCAGCAGACGGACAGGGAACACTGAAGCTTTCTTT
TRBJ1-2 | TRBV6-1 | . | . | CASSEADSIYGYTF | TGTGCCAGCAGTGAAGCGGACAGCATCTATGGCTACACCTTC
TRBJ2-4 | TRBV29-1 | TRBD1 | once | CSVATGVGTLTAKNIQYF | TGCAGCGTTGCGACAGGGGTCGGAACACTTACCGCCAAAAACATTCAGTACTTC
TRBJ1-5 | TRBV9 | TRBD1 | . | CASSHPGTEFLGPQHF | TGTGCCAGCAGCCATCCCGGGACAGAGTTTTTAGGGCCCCAGCATTTT
TRBJ2-7 | TRBV18 | TRBD1 | . | CASSRGSGQGAYEQYF | TGTGCCAGCTCACGGGGATCGGGACAGGGGGCGTACGAGCAGTACTTC
TRBJ2-1 | TRBV19 | TRBD2 | . | CASTVRASSGRSYNEQFF | TGTGCCAGTACCGTTCGGGCTTCTAGCGGTCGCTCCTACAATGAGCAGTTCTTC
TRBJ2-7 | TRBV14 | TRBD2 | . | CASSHLPGLAGGRTYEQYF | TGTGCCAGCAGCCACTTACCGGGACTAGCGGGAGGAAGGACCTACGAGCAGTACTTC
TRBJ2-7 | TRBV19 | TRBD2 | . | CASNDGRPYEQYF | TGTGCCAGTAACGACGGGAGGCCCTACGAGCAGTACTTC
TRBJ1-2 | TRBV4-1 | . | . | CASSQARIANYGYTF | TGCGCCAGCAGCCAAGCTAGAATAGCTAACTATGGCTACACCTTC
TRBJ2-7 | TRBV11-3 | TRBD2 | . | CASSSSGDSYEQYF | TGTGCCAGCAGCTCTAGCGGGGACTCCTACGAGCAGTACTTC
TRBJ2-1 | TRBV12-5 | TRBD2 | . | CASGLILTTTSGRAVGHEQFF | TGTGCTAGTGGTTTGATACTTACGACGACTAGCGGGAGGGCTGTGGGCCATGAGCAGTTCTTC
TRBJ1-4 | TRBV4-1 | . | . | CASSQGLSRGKKLFF | TGCGCCAGCAGCCAAGGTCTATCTCGGGGAAAAAAACTGTTTTTT
TRBJ2-7 | TRBV5-1 | TRBD2 | . | CASSIRVSGAPYEQYF | TGCGCCAGCAGCATCAGGGTTAGCGGGGCCCCCTACGAGCAGTACTTC
TRBJ1-2 | TRBV7-9 | . | . | CASSLPTGVDGYTF | TGTGCCAGCAGCCTACCGACAGGAGTGGACGGCTACACCTTC
TRBJ2-3 | TRBV7-9 | TRBD2 | . | CASSFVELGTSGYF | TGTGCCAGCAGCTTCGTAGAATTAGGGACTAGTGGATATTTT
TRBJ1-6 | TRBV7-9 | TRBD1 | few | CASSLTGGRSSYNSPLHF | TGTGCCAGCAGCTTGACAGGGGGCCGGAGCTCCTATAATTCACCCCTCCACTTT
TRBJ1-5 | TRBV28 | . | . | CASSFPRLRPQHF | TGTGCCAGCAGTTTCCCGCGGTTGAGGCCCCAGCATTTT
TRBJ1-5 | TRBV27 | . | . | CASAWTHNQPQHF | TGTGCCAGCGCCTGGACACACAATCAGCCCCAGCATTTT
TRBJ2-7 | TRBV11-2 | . | . | CASSFNWQGNYYYEQYF | TGTGCCAGCAGCTTTAATTGGCAGGGGAACTACTACTACGAGCAGTACTTC